Presented here are 9 T cell receptor beta chains from one specimen sequenced in a study of blood T cell repertoires in COVID-19. The table came from immunoSEQ multiplex PCR; TCRdb's copy has only in-frame clones and leaves some out. The data contain 63,000 or so clones, 82% of them singletons. The sequenced sample was peripheral blood. All receptors derive from a man older than 75 with active COVID-19.

This clone has just one count. This chain connects TRBV10-3 to TRBJ1-6; the match to TRBD1 covers 8 bases. V lost 7 bases and J lost 5; bases outside the gene matches: 4. Per the germline V gene, CDR1 is ENHRY and CDR2 is SYGVKD. The CDR3 spans 14 residues. CDR3 sequence: CAITSTGDNSPLHF. The CDR3 DNA sequence: TGTGCCATCACCTCGACAGGGGATAATTCACCCCTCCACTTT.

This chain links TRBV7-3 with TRBJ2-2; 10 positions agree with TRBD2. V was pared by 5 bases and J by 4 bases, with 4 bases of the junction left unmatched. Germline CDR1 is SGHTA and CDR2 is FQGTGA. The length of the CDR3 is 15 residues. This CDR3 reads CASSVAGGSTGELFF. The CDR3 DNA is TGTGCCAGCAGCGTAGCGGGGGGCAGCACCGGGGAGCTGTTTTTT. Based on the CDR3 plus reference TRBV7-3 and TRBJ2-2, the full variable domain is GAGVSQTPSNKVTEKGKYVELRCDPISGHTALYWYRQSLGQGPEFLIYFQGTGAADDSGLPNDRFFAVRPEGSVSTLKIQRTERGDSAVYLCASSVAGGSTGELFFGEGSRLTVL.

V and J are TRBV19 and TRBJ2-1, with D tentatively TRBD2 (6 bases). Germline V lookup: CDR1 LNHDA, CDR2 SQIVND (reference sequence). V shed 4 bases and J shed 7 bases, with 17 bases lying between them. CDR3 size: 15 residues. CDR3 region: CASSKPGEWGNEQFF. CDR3 nucleotide sequence: TGTGCCAGTAGTAAACCGGGAGAATGGGGAAATGAGCAGTTCTTC. Full variable domain (rest looked up from reference TRBV19 and TRBJ2-1): DGGITQSPKYLFRKEGQNVTLSCEQNLNHDAMYWYRQDPGQGLRLIYYSQIVNDFQKGDIAEGYSVSREKKESFPLTVTSAQKNPTAFYLCASSKPGEWGNEQFFGPGTRLTVL.

The chain couples TRBV4-2 to TRBJ1-2; the D is unclear. This CDR3 is built from 14 residues. Germline CDR1 is LGHNA and CDR2 is YNFKEQ. Trimming took 0 bases from V and 6 from J, leaving 11 bases between them. The CDR3 nucleotides read TGTGCCAGCAGCCAAGATCGAACGGTTCATGGCTACACCTTC. It codes for CASSQDRTVHGYTF.

The chain is built from TRBV7-7 and TRBJ2-7, with TRBD1 matching 9 bases. Per germline, CDR1 SSHAT and CDR2 FNYEAQ (reference sequence). Germline trimming cut 6 bases from V and 3 bases from J; bases unmatched to any gene: 9. This CDR3 comprises 15 residues. This CDR3 is CASRIRDRAFYEQYF. The CDR3 DNA follows: TGTGCCAGCAGAATCCGGGACAGGGCCTTCTACGAGCAGTACTTC.

J is TRBJ2-7 and V is TRBV5-4, with D possibly being TRBD1 (6 bases). The CDR3 totals 16 residues. The germline V and J ends were trimmed by 4 bases and 2 bases, with 19 bases remaining between them. Germline loops: CDR1 SGHNT, CDR2 YYREEE (reference sequence). This CDR3 is CASSHEDRLRTYEQYF. The CDR3 bases are TGTGCCAGCAGCCATGAGGACAGATTACGGACCTACGAGCAGTACTTC.

This rearrangement joins TRBV6-5 to TRBJ1-5, with TRBD1 as a possible D gene (5 bases). CDR1 and CDR2 from the germline V gene are MNHEY and SVGAGI. Deletions cut 6 bases from V and 7 bases from J, with 16 bases between. CDR3 length: 14 residues. This chain's CDR3 is CASSARRGSQPQHF. The CDR3 bases are TGTGCCAGCAGCGCACGTCGGGGGAGCCAGCCCCAGCATTTT.

This clone was observed a few times. The genes are TRBV3-1 (or the pseudogene TRBV3-2) and TRBJ2-5; 9 bases map to TRBD2. CDR1 is LGHDT, CDR2 YNNKEL, per germline (reference sequence). The V segment lost 3 bases and the J segment 2 bases; nucleotides outside the gene matches: 7. The CDR3 length is 16 residues. The CDR3 sequence: CASSQWAGGTQETQYF. The CDR3 coding sequence is TGTGCCAGCAGCCAGTGGGCGGGGGGGACTCAAGAGACCCAGTACTTC.

The V and J genes are TRBV7-2 and TRBJ2-1, with unresolved D. The CDR3 covers 13 residues. V lost 1 base to trimming and J lost 9 bases, with 10 bases between them. Germline CDR1 and CDR2: SGHTA and FQGNSA. This chain's CDR3 is CASSLGANGEQFF. The CDR3, as DNA: TGTGCCAGCAGCTTAGGGGCTAATGGTGAGCAGTTCTTC.